Described below is a single T cell receptor beta chain sequence and its context. Its specificity is not known. Trimming cost V 3 bases and J 5 bases; bases outside gene matches: 18. The CDR3 covers 18 residues. Per the germline V gene, CDR1 is ENHRY and CDR2 is SYGVKD. The data derive from a study of cytomegalovirus exposure and HLA in healthy donors. Overall study: In an earlier analysis, 117 million unique TCR beta sequences were found from about 179 million T cells.

Overall study results and limits: Looking again later, the authors saw that most CMV-associated TCR beta chains seemed HLA-restricted. About 90% or about 30% of the time was how often most TCR beta V segments were productive, according to an earlier analysis.

The study ran its PCR with 60 Vbeta and 13 Jbeta primers. Produced via immunoSEQ multiplex PCR; TCRdb's table is partial and in-frame only. The data hold roughly 190,000 clones, with approximately 78% observed a single time. The sequence was obtained from a woman in her late teens or twenties in good health and CMV-seronegative. V usage is TRBV10-3 and J usage is TRBJ1-2; 7 nucleotides agree with TRBD1. Source material: PBMCs. The CDR3 DNA reads as TGTGCCATCAGTGACCCGACCGGACAGGAAACTTCTAGATATGGCTACACCTTC. Translating it yields CAISDPTGQETSRYGYTF.